This T cell receptor beta chain derives from a study of control samples from healthy donors and cancer patients. There are 15 residues in the CDR3. From germline, CDR1 is MGHRA and CDR2 YSYEKL. V lost 4 bases to trimming and J lost 5 bases; unmatched junction nucleotides: 5. Sequencing used immunoSEQ multiplex PCR; TCRdb keeps in-frame clones, though not all of them. The sample has fewer than 85,000 clones, 91% seen once. The V and J genes are TRBV4-1 and TRBJ2-2; TRBD1 matches at 9 bases. The source is a man in his thirties or forties in good health. Material for sequencing was blood. CDR3 in DNA: TGCGCCAGCAGCCGTGGGACAGGGAGGACCGGGGAGCTGTTTTTT. Residues: CASSRGTGRTGELFF.